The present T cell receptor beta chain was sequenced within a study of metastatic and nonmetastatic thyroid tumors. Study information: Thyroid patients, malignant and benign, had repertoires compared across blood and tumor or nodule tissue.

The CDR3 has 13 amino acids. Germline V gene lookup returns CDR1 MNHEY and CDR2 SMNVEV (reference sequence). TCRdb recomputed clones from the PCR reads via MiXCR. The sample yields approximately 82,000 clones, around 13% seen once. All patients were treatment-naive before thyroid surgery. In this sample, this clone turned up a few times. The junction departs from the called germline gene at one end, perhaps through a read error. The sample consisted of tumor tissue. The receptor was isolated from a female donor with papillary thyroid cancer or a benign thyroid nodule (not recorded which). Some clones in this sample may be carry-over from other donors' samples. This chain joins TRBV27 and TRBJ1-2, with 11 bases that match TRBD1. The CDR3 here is CSSAGQGEAGYTF. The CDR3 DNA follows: TGTTCCAGCGCGGGACAGGGGGAAGCTGGCTACACCTTC.